This T cell receptor (beta chain) derives from a study of CD8+CD57+ T cells in acquired aplastic anemia. For the study at large: The DNA of sorted CD4+ and CD8+ cells averaged 3.2 ug.

A word on this clonotype: Its antigen is not identified.

Study-wide points: Patients shared approximately 30 CD8+ CDR3 sequences with controls.

Genomic DNA, serving as template, underwent TCR beta VDJ and CDR3 profiling. MiXCR, run by TCRdb on the reads, gives a single entry per CDR3 protein. Of about 150,000 distinct CDR3 sequences listed, around two fifths are singletons. CDR3 length: 13 amino acids. Germline lookup yields CDR1 DFQATT and CDR2 SNEGSKA (reference sequence). The V end was cut by 5 bases, the J end by 6 bases, with 16 bases between. The TCR sequence derives from a human donor in good health, serving as a control. This chain uses TRBV20-1 with TRBJ1-2; the D is unclear. Input material: sorted CD4+, CD8+, or CD8+CD57+ T cells (not recorded which) from PBMCs. The CDR3 loop is CSAVHGETNGYTF. The CDR3 nucleotides read TGCAGTGCTGTCCACGGGGAAACGAATGGCTACACCTTC.